A single sample is the source of the 10 T cell receptor beta chains below, sequenced in a study of T cell responses to AZD1222 COVID-19 vaccine. This table comes from immunoSEQ multiplex PCR, and its TCRdb copy is limited to in-frame clones, with some not included. The repertoire has approximately 68,000 clones, approximately 90% of them found once; the top ten carry approximately 5%. The sequenced sample was peripheral blood, obtained 28 days after the second dose of the MenACWY control vaccine. The receptors stem from an adult who received the MenACWY meningococcal vaccine as a control.

This rearrangement joins TRBV2 to TRBJ2-2, with 10 bases matching TRBD2. After removal of 8 bases from V and 7 bases from J, the junction contained 13 bases not matched to a gene. The germline V gene encodes CDR1 SNHLY and CDR2 FYNNEI. CDR3 size: 16 residues. CDR3 bases: TGTGCCAGCTCCCTTGGGCTAGCGGGAGCGGTCGGGGAGCTGTTTTTT. Residues: CASSLGLAGAVGELFF.

This clone came up a few times. The rearrangement uses TRBV7-8 and TRBJ1-2; a possible D gene is TRBD1 (6 bases). This CDR3 has 14 amino acids. Trimming removed 1 base at V and 2 bases at J, with 8 bases between. CDR1 is SGHVS and CDR2 is FQNEAQ in the germline V gene. The CDR3 bases are TGTGCCAGCAGCTTAGGACAGGTGAACTATGGCTACACCTTC. This sequence encodes CASSLGQVNYGYTF. Supplemented by reference TRBV7-8 and TRBJ1-2, the full variable domain reads GAGVSQSPRYKVAKRGQDVALRCDPISGHVSLFWYQQALGQGPEFLTYFQNEAQLDKSGLPSDRFFAERPEGSVSTLKIQRTQQEDSAVYLCASSLGQVNYGYTFGSGTRLTVV.

The CDR3 region has the DNA TGTGCCAGCAGCCGCCTCAATGGCGGGGAGCTGTTTTTT. This sequence encodes CASSRLNGGELFF. The gene calls are TRBV12-3 or TRBV12-4 and TRBJ2-2; D remains ambiguous. Trimming left V 6 bases short and J 7 bases short, with 12 bases between. CDR3 length: 13 residues.

V gene TRBV7-7 combines with J gene TRBJ2-2, with D perhaps TRBD2 (7 bases). Deletions cut 5 bases from V and 7 bases from J, with 17 bases between. The CDR3 covers 15 residues. Germline CDR1 and CDR2: SSHAT and FNYEAQ (reference sequence). The CDR3 DNA is TGTGCCAGCAGCCCTCGGGGGGCCGGGGTCGGGGAGCTGTTTTTT. It encodes CASSPRGAGVGELFF. The variable domain in full, completed from reference TRBV7-7 and TRBJ2-2, reads GAGVSQSPRYKVTKRGQDVTLRCDPISSHATLYWYQQALGQGPEFLTYFNYEAQPDKSGLPSDRFSAERPEGSISTLTIQRTEQRDSAMYRCASSPRGAGVGELFFGEGSRLTVL.

This chain links TRBV29-1 with TRBJ2-7; TRBD1 aligns across 8 bases. The CDR3 length is 14 residues. Germline lookup yields CDR1 SQVTM and CDR2 ANQGSEA. V lost 5 bases and J lost 6; bases outside the gene matches: 12. DNA of the CDR3: TGCAGCGTTTCCCGACAGGGGCAGTCTGGCGAGCAGTACTTC. It yields the protein CSVSRQGQSGEQYF.

This clone was found once. The genes are TRBV7-9 and TRBJ1-1, with unresolved D. From germline, CDR1 is SEHNR and CDR2 FQNEAQ (reference sequence). The CDR3 covers 13 residues. V lost 2 bases, J lost 3 bases, and 7 bases lay in between. The CDR3 DNA follows: TGTGCCAGCAGCTTAATGGGAGACACTGAAGCTTTCTTT. This encodes CASSLMGDTEAFF.

The chain links TRBV19 to TRBJ2-3; TRBD2 matches at 9 bases. V gave up 7 bases and J gave up 3 bases; unmatched junction bases: 2. Germline CDR1 is LNHDA and CDR2 is SQIVND (reference sequence). This CDR3 spans 13 amino acids. The CDR3 nucleotides are TGTGCCAGTAAGGGACTAGCAACAGATACGCAGTATTTT. Translation: CASKGLATDTQYF.

In this sample, this clone turned up a few times. V usage is TRBV7-3 and J usage is TRBJ2-1, with D possibly matching TRBD1 (6 bases). Trimming removed 3 bases at V and 4 bases at J, with 7 bases between. Germline-derived CDR1 and CDR2 are SGHTA and FQGTGA. CDR3 size: 13 residues. DNA of the CDR3: TGTGCCAGCAGCTTGACAGGTTACAATGAGCAGTTCTTC. It codes for CASSLTGYNEQFF.

This sequence joins TRBV29-1 and TRBJ2-2; TRBD1 agrees at 10 bases. J lost 4 bases, V lost 5 bases, and 10 bases had no gene match. This CDR3 is 16 amino acids long. The germline CDR1 and CDR2 sequences are SQVTM and ANQGSEA. The CDR3, as DNA: TGCAGCGTTTCATCCGGGACAGGGGATACCACCGGGGAGCTGTTTTTT. It codes for CSVSSGTGDTTGELFF.

DNA for the CDR3: TGTGCCAGCAGCGTTAACACAGATACGCAGTATTTT. This sequence encodes CASSVNTDTQYF. The chain couples TRBV9 to TRBJ2-3; D unclear. Germline CDR1 is SGDLS and CDR2 is YYNGEE. V was clipped by 2 bases and J by 2 bases, with 3 bases between them. The CDR3 sequence is 12 residues long.